This T cell receptor beta chain was sequenced in a study of shared clonotypes between healthy human individuals. Across the study: Researchers drew samples from two women and three men aged 18 to 49.

The test was conducted at deep level. TCRdb's table, derived via immunoSEQ multiplex PCR, lists solely in-frame clones and lacks some. The sample has a few hundred thousand clones, about nine tenths seen once. The CDR3 contains 18 residues. Per the germline V gene, CDR1 is MGHRA and CDR2 is YSYEKL. V dropped 0 bases and J dropped 2; count of bases not matched to a gene: 11. The chain recombines TRBV4-1 with TRBJ2-7, with 9 bases identical to TRBD2. Sequences were obtained from memory CD8+ T cells sorted from blood. The sample's subset: CD45RO+ cells pooled with CCR7-negative TemRA cells. The clonotype comes from a man aged 18-30 years in good health. CDR3 coding DNA: TGCGCCAGCAGCCAAGACCCCTCCGGAGCGGGGGGAACCTACGAGCAGTACTTC. It translates to CASSQDPSGAGGTYEQYF.